This TCR beta chain was observed in a study of PD-L1 blockade in urothelial cancer. Study at large: Of roughly 30 patients, around 25 were males with bladder-origin urothelial cancer.

In each PCR, synthetic TCR analog templates were spiked in. Here immunoSEQ multiplex PCR was the method, and the copy in TCRdb shows in-frame clones only, minus some. The table lists some 100,000 clones, about 90% of them singletons. Patients in the study were battling locally advanced or metastatic urothelial carcinoma. Trimming shortened V by 3 bases and J by 6 bases, and 12 bases separated the two germline ends. CDR3 length: 13 amino acids. Germline CDR1 is GTSNPN and CDR2 is SVGIG (reference sequence). The source is a woman older than 75 with urothelial cancer. This sequence joins TRBV30 and TRBJ1-5; D uncertain. Specimen: PBMCs, collected around atezolizumab (anti-PD-L1) treatment. CDR3 DNA sequence: TGTGCCTGGAGAGGGAGTTCCGGTCAGCCCCAGCATTTT. Protein: CAWRGSSGQPQHF.